The rows below give T cell receptor beta chains drawn from one sample of a study of memory CD4+ T cells and cytomegalovirus serostatus. Only in-frame clones appear in the TCRdb table, and some are missing; sequencing was by immunoSEQ multiplex PCR. The data show 30,000 to 40,000 clones, about three quarters seen once. Sequences were obtained from memory CD4+ T cells from blood. The source is an adult in good health and CMV-seronegative. Both conserved end residues are part of each CDR3. The D gene is left open where the match is weak.

j_gene | v_gene | d_gene | CDR3aa
TRBJ2-5 | TRBV11-3 | NA | CASSPRDSQETQYF
TRBJ2-3 | TRBV19 | NA | CASSIWRGWPDTQYF
TRBJ2-2 | TRBV30 | TRBD2 | CAWSVRAGANTGELFF
TRBJ2-3 | TRBV21-1 | NA | CAGGDSGVTDTQYF
TRBJ2-1 | TRBV10-2 | TRBD2 | CASSLAGGFNEQFF
TRBJ1-4 | TRBV30 | TRBD1 | CAWSVPRTGLGEKLFF
TRBJ2-3 | TRBV7-9 | NA | CASSPILGGTDTQYF
TRBJ2-2 | TRBV2 | TRBD1 | CASRGDRNTGELFF
TRBJ2-7 | TRBV1 | NA | CTSSQDRCRDVSYEQYF
TRBJ1-4 | TRBV5-1 | NA | CASSLNGPRNEKLFF
TRBJ1-5 | TRBV5-4 | NA | CASSLNREQPQHF
TRBJ1-2 | TRBV7-2 | NA | CASSLEGRPDYGYTF
TRBJ1-5 | TRBV2 | NA | CASSDAEYSNQPQHF
TRBJ1-1 | TRBV19 | NA | CASSGGSGAPNTEAFF
TRBJ1-6 | TRBV7-2 | NA | CASSLELNSPLHF
TRBJ2-7 | TRBV19 | NA | CASSMKARLSGGEQYF
TRBJ1-1 | TRBV27 | NA | CASSGWYTEAFF
TRBJ1-4 | TRBV7-9 | NA | CASSLGQAEGEKLFF
TRBJ2-3 | TRBV6-5 | TRBD2 | CATRKGLSSDTQYF
TRBJ2-3 | TRBV5-1 | NA | CASSSPDSSTDTQYF
TRBJ1-5 | TRBV6-5 | NA | CASSVDSGARQPQHF
TRBJ1-1 | TRBV6-1 | NA | CASSYEREAFF